These T cell receptor beta chains were read from a single sample in a study of T cell changes during pregnancy in multiple sclerosis. Assay used: immunoSEQ multiplex PCR; TCRdb lists only in-frame clones, some missing. The repertoire holds 55,000 to 80,000 clones, with roughly nine tenths as singletons. Sequences were derived from peripheral blood, sampled after pregnancy. The source of these receptors is a female donor in good health, enrolled as a control in a pregnancy study. The CDR3 runs from the conserved cysteine through the conserved F or W. A D gene is named only where the DNA matches it firmly.

TRBJ2-3	TRBD2	TRBV29-1	CSVGANRGGTDTQYF
TRBJ2-7	TRBD2	TRBV6-1	CASSEGLAGAYEQYF
TRBJ1-1	NA	TRBV19	CASSILGSTEAFF
TRBJ2-1	TRBD2	TRBV27	CASSQTSGMYNEQFF
TRBJ2-3	TRBD2	TRBV7-8	CASSPYSGGDTQYF
TRBJ2-1	NA	TRBV7-8	CASSLARAINEQFF
TRBJ1-1	NA	TRBV10-2	CASSERYTEAFF
TRBJ2-3	NA	TRBV30	CAWSVRRVDTDTQYF
TRBJ1-1	NA	TRBV18	CASSPNSGAFF
TRBJ2-7	TRBD2	TRBV4-3	CASSQGLAGGYSYEQYF
TRBJ1-1	TRBD1	TRBV18	CASSPRPAGGMNTEAFF
TRBJ1-2	NA	TRBV5-1	CASSRGGLEMGNYGYTF
TRBJ2-7	NA	TRBV5-6	CASSEAGTPYEQYF
TRBJ1-5	TRBD1	TRBV6-1	CASSAGQGMYQPQHF
TRBJ2-3	TRBD2	TRBV9	CASSYLSLAGTDTQYF
TRBJ2-3	NA	TRBV19	CAIPEGKVDTQYF
TRBJ1-1	NA	TRBV7-8	CASSLGGSEAFF
TRBJ2-1	TRBD2	TRBV5-8	CASSLGGLAPHEQFF
TRBJ2-7	NA	TRBV30	CAWSVPPSDRGYEQYF
TRBJ1-5	NA	TRBV25-1	CASSDGQNQPQHF
TRBJ1-1	NA	TRBV28	CASLLGGTEAFF
TRBJ2-7	NA	TRBV19	CASSTTRGTYEQYF
TRBJ2-5	NA	TRBV9	CASSGGHPEFQETQYF
TRBJ2-5	TRBD2	TRBV27	CASSLRTSGVETQYF
TRBJ1-3	TRBD1	TRBV7-8	CASSLTSRTGVGNTIYF
TRBJ2-7	TRBD2	TRBV5-1	CASSLEVAGPAEQYF
TRBJ2-1	TRBD1	TRBV19	CASSRTGSIDEQFF
TRBJ1-2	NA	TRBV9	CASSAVGGTNYGYTF
TRBJ1-4	TRBD1	TRBV29-1	CSSRTGNEKLFF
TRBJ2-1	TRBD2	TRBV5-4	CASSLDSGGSEQFF
TRBJ1-1	TRBD1	TRBV9	CASSPDRGLVSTEAFF
TRBJ2-2	NA	TRBV19	CASSTGAAGELFF
TRBJ1-2	NA	TRBV7-9	CASSLAVEGLGGYTF
TRBJ1-2	TRBD1	TRBV10-3	CAISAGTGGWGYTF
TRBJ1-3	NA	TRBV19	CASSTDRPFGATIYF